Listed below are T cell receptor beta chains from one sample, sequenced in a study of T cells after yellow fever vaccination. MiXCR was run by TCRdb on the 5' RACE reads, yielding one entry per CDR3 protein. The table records hundreds of thousands of distinct CDR3 sequences, more than 9% of them present only once. The input for sequencing was PBMCs, taken on the day of the yellow fever booster vaccination. The origin of the receptors is a man aged 25-45 years who received the YFV17D yellow fever vaccine. Each CDR3 is given with its conserved first and last residue. A D gene is named only where the DNA matches it firmly. Size is stated for part of the rows, as once, few or many counts, or as a class when the clone is expanded.

D gene	V gene	J gene	clone size	CDR3 DNA	CDR3 protein
.	TRBV29-1	TRBJ2-5	.	TGCAGCGTTGAAGGGTCAGTGGGGGAAAAAGAGACCCAGTACTTC	CSVEGSVGEKETQYF
.	TRBV11-3	TRBJ2-2	.	TGTGCCAGCAGCTTAGACCGTGACAGTCTGAACACCGGGGAGCTGTTTTTT	CASSLDRDSLNTGELFF
.	TRBV29-1	TRBJ1-1	few	TGCAGCGTTGCCGGGACAACCGAAGGAGCGACTGAAGCTTTCTTT	CSVAGTTEGATEAFF
.	TRBV7-2	TRBJ2-3	many	TGTGCCAGCAGCTTATTGGAGAGGCGGGGTACGCAGTATTTT	CASSLLERRGTQYF
TRBD1	TRBV7-2	TRBJ1-4	few	TGTGCCAGCAGCTTAGCGCGGGCAGGGGGAAAACTGTTTTTT	CASSLARAGGKLFF
TRBD2	TRBV4-1	TRBJ2-2	many	TGCGCCAGCAGCCCTCAGGAGCGGGAGGGCCTTTCCACCGGGGAGCTGTTTTTT	CASSPQEREGLSTGELFF
TRBD1	TRBV5-1	TRBJ2-7	many	TGCGCCAGCAGCGGGAGGACAGGGTCCTACGAGCAGTACTTC	CASSGRTGSYEQYF
.	TRBV6-5	TRBJ2-1	.	TGTGCCAGCAGTTACTCCCCTCTAGGGAACAATGAGCAGTTCTTC	CASSYSPLGNNEQFF
.	TRBV20-1	TRBJ1-1	few	TGCAGTGCTCCCGACCCGGGGAACACTGAAGCTTTCTTT	CSAPDPGNTEAFF
.	TRBV15	TRBJ2-7	.	TGTGCCACCAGCGGTCGGGACGACTCCTACGAGCAGTACTTC	CATSGRDDSYEQYF
TRBD2	TRBV6-2/TRBV6-3	TRBJ2-2	.	TGTGCCAGCAGTTACCTCACTAGCGGGACAAACACCGGGGAGCTGTTTTTT	CASSYLTSGTNTGELFF
.	TRBV18	TRBJ1-1	few	TGTGCCAGCTCAGGGGTTTGGCCTGAAGCTTTCTTT	CASSGVWPEAFF
.	TRBV7-8	TRBJ2-1	.	TGTGCCAGCAGCCCCGTGGAAATGAGAGGCAATGAGCAGTTCTTC	CASSPVEMRGNEQFF
.	TRBV29-1	TRBJ2-1	.	TGCAGCGTTGAGCCCGCTTATCAGGGGTATGAGCAGTTCTTC	CSVEPAYQGYEQFF
TRBD2	TRBV11-2	TRBJ2-3	few	TGTGCCAGCAGCCCAGGTGGGATGGCTAGCGGGAAGTCAGATACGCAGTATTTT	CASSPGGMASGKSDTQYF
TRBD1	TRBV29-1	TRBJ1-2	.	TGCAGCGTTGAAGACCCGGGACAGACCTACTATGGCTACACCTTC	CSVEDPGQTYYGYTF
.	TRBV5-1	TRBJ1-5	few	TGCGCCAGCAAAATGACAGAAAGTAGCAATCAGCCCCAGCATTTT	CASKMTESSNQPQHF
.	TRBV29-1	TRBJ2-3	.	TGCAGCGCGAACAAAGTCGGTACGCAGTATTTT	CSANKVGTQYF
.	TRBV5-5	TRBJ2-7	few	TGTGCCAGCAGCTTGGGTGCGGGCCGAGGGGACGAGCAGTACTTC	CASSLGAGRGDEQYF
TRBD1	TRBV24-1	TRBJ1-2	.	TGTGCCACCAGCGGGACAGGGGATCCCGTTTTTAGAGGCTACACCTTC	CATSGTGDPVFRGYTF
.	TRBV7-2	TRBJ2-3	.	TGTGCCAGCAGCTTAGCGGGAGGATACGATACGCGGTATTTT	CASSLAGGYDTRYF
TRBD1	TRBV5-1	TRBJ2-7	few	TGCGCCAGCAGCTCGATCGACAGGGGCGAGCAGTACTTC	CASSSIDRGEQYF
.	TRBV6-5	TRBJ2-7	.	TGTGCCAGCAGTTCCCAACAGGGCCCCTACGAGCAGTACTTC	CASSSQQGPYEQYF
TRBD1	TRBV30	TRBJ1-6	.	TGTGCCTGGAGTGTACGGGACAGAAATTCACCCCTCCACTTT	CAWSVRDRNSPLHF
TRBD2	TRBV18	TRBJ2-5	.	TGTGCCAGCTCTGGCGGACTAGCGATTTCCGGCCAAGAGACCCAGTACTTC	CASSGGLAISGQETQYF
TRBD1	TRBV7-2	TRBJ1-4	few	TGTGCCAGCAGCTTGACAGGGCCCTTAGTGGTTGAAAAACTGTTTTTT	CASSLTGPLVVEKLFF
.	TRBV7-2	TRBJ2-5	.	TGTGCCAGCAGCCTCTCCGGCCCAGCAGAGACCCAGTACTTC	CASSLSGPAETQYF
.	TRBV7-9	TRBJ2-6	few	TGTGCCAGCAGGCAACTCGTGGCAGGACCTGGGGCCAACGTCCTGACTTTC	CASRQLVAGPGANVLTF
.	TRBV4-3	TRBJ2-1	few	TGCGCCAGCAGCCAAGAGACTGGCTCTGAGCAGTTCTTC	CASSQETGSEQFF
.	TRBV27	TRBJ1-2	few	TGTGCCAGCAGTTCGGACTCACGGTCCTATGGCTACACCTTC	CASSSDSRSYGYTF
TRBD1	TRBV5-1	TRBJ2-5	.	TGCGCCAGCAGCAGCTCTCCGGGACAGGGTAGGGGCCAGTACTTC	CASSSSPGQGRGQYF
.	TRBV7-2	TRBJ2-1	few	TGTGCCAGCAGCTTGTATTCCAATGAGCAGTTCTTC	CASSLYSNEQFF
TRBD2	TRBV19	TRBJ2-3	.	TGTGCCAGTAGTATATCCGGGACTAGCTCCGGAGATACGCAGTATTTT	CASSISGTSSGDTQYF
.	TRBV30	TRBJ2-3	.	TGTGCCTGGAGTCTAGCGAGCACAGATACGCAGTATTTT	CAWSLASTDTQYF
.	TRBV6-1	TRBJ2-2	.	TGTGCCAGCGAAGGGTTTCCTACCGGGGAGCTGTTTTTT	CASEGFPTGELFF
.	TRBV4-2	TRBJ1-4	few	TGTGCCAGCAGCCAAGAATGGTCAACTAATGAAAAACTGTTTTTT	CASSQEWSTNEKLFF
TRBD1	TRBV20-1	TRBJ1-1	.	TGCAGTGCCCTACGACAGGGGTCGAAAGCTTTCTTT	CSALRQGSKAFF
TRBD1	TRBV20-1	TRBJ2-5	.	TGCAGTGCTACCTACAGGGGAGAGACCCAGTACTTC	CSATYRGETQYF
.	TRBV7-2	TRBJ1-2	.	TGTGCCAGCAGCTTAAGGTTGCAGGGTCGTGGCTACACCTTC	CASSLRLQGRGYTF
TRBD2	TRBV5-6	TRBJ2-1	.	TGTGCCAGTTTCATGACCAGCGGGAGGGCCGTGAATGAGCAGTTCTTC	CASFMTSGRAVNEQFF
TRBD1	TRBV7-2	TRBJ2-3	.	TGTGCCAGCAGCTTAGAACGGACAGGGGGCGTCAATACGCAGTATTTT	CASSLERTGGVNTQYF
.	TRBV20-1	TRBJ2-5	.	TGCAGTGCTAGAGATAAGGCGTCGTACCAAGAGACCCAGTACTTC	CSARDKASYQETQYF
TRBD2	TRBV10-3	TRBJ2-2	few	TGTGCCATCAGTGATATAGGGGAGGGGACCGGGGAGCTGTTTTTT	CAISDIGEGTGELFF
.	TRBV19	TRBJ2-6	.	TGTGCCAGTAGTATAGACAGGGCTGGGGCCAACGTCCTGACTTTC	CASSIDRAGANVLTF
.	TRBV6-1	TRBJ1-2	.	TGTGCCACCGGGAGAGCAGGGAGGGACTATGGCTACACCTTC	CATGRAGRDYGYTF
.	TRBV27	TRBJ2-7	few	TGTGCCAGCAGTTTGGGCCCGAAGCAGTACTTC	CASSLGPKQYF
TRBD1	TRBV5-5	TRBJ2-7	.	TGTGCCAGCAGTTCCGAGGGACAGGGGCGATTCTACGAGCAGTACTTC	CASSSEGQGRFYEQYF
TRBD1	TRBV7-6	TRBJ2-5	.	TGTGCCAGCAGCCGTAGGGACAGGTTGGGAGAGACCCAGTACTTC	CASSRRDRLGETQYF
.	TRBV5-6	TRBJ1-2	.	TGTGCCAGCAGCTTGGCCCCAGTTTATGGCTACACCTTC	CASSLAPVYGYTF
.	TRBV7-6	TRBJ2-7	many	TGTGCCAGCAGCTTAGGGGTCCTCTACGAGCAGTACTTC	CASSLGVLYEQYF
TRBD2	TRBV11-2	TRBJ2-3	few	TGTGCCAGCAGCCTCAGCGGGGCTACCACAGATACGCAGTATTTT	CASSLSGATTDTQYF
TRBD2	TRBV9	TRBJ2-3	few	TGTGCCAGCAGCGGAGGGGCGGGAGGGCCAGATACGCAGTATTTT	CASSGGAGGPDTQYF
.	TRBV3-1	TRBJ2-2	many	TGTGCCAGCAGCCAAGTGGTGGGGGAGCTGTTTTTT	CASSQVVGELFF
TRBD2	TRBV20-1	TRBJ2-3	.	TGCAGTGCTAGAGGGACTAGGGACACAGATACGCAGTATTTT	CSARGTRDTDTQYF